There are many counts of the clone carrying this T cell receptor beta chain. Germline lookup yields CDR1 SGHVS and CDR2 FQNEAQ. This CDR3 is 15 amino acids long. V gave up 5 bases and J gave up 5 bases, with 16 bases separating them. The data stem from a study of T cells in Graves' hyperthyroidism and ophthalmopathy. The patients, who ranged from 18 to 65 in age, presented with newly diagnosed hyperthyroidism lasting under 2 months. From RNA transcripts, TCR beta CDR3 regions were amplified. In the first-round RT-PCR of the TCR CDR3, the HTBI primer set was used. TCRdb recomputed calls from the multiplex PCR reads with MiXCR, one row per CDR3 protein. This sample carries around 480,000 distinct CDR3 sequences, around 15% of them seen once, and the ten largest clones take 17%.

The receptor comes from a woman aged 18-29 years with Graves' hyperthyroidism. V is TRBV7-8 and J is TRBJ1-5; D is possibly TRBD1 (6 bases). Sequencing was carried out using blood. The CDR3: CASSTSGQRDQPQHF. CDR3 nucleotide sequence: TGTGCCAGCAGCACATCTGGACAGCGAGATCAGCCCCAGCATTTT.